This T cell receptor beta chain was captured in a study of T cell responses to AZD1222 COVID-19 vaccine. The assay was immunoSEQ multiplex PCR, and TCRdb's table has in-frame clones only and misses some. The sample lists 110,000 or so clones; about 86% were seen once. Turning to this clone: What it recognizes is unknown.

The germline V and J ends were trimmed by 0 bases and 3 bases, with 15 bases remaining between them. Germline V CDR1 and CDR2: LGHDT, YNNKEL (reference sequence). The CDR3 has 16 residues. Study conclusions and caveats: The donors showed a predominance of white British ancestry and of females, with possible underestimation of clonal diversity. All repertoire sampling was performed exclusively after the peak T cell response. Only 5 or 6 people who got AZD1222 tested seropositive at baseline.

The sequence was obtained from an adult in good health. Sequenced material: peripheral blood, taken on day 0 of AZD1222 vaccination. V and J are TRBV3-1 (or the pseudogene TRBV3-2) and TRBJ2-7; D tentatively reads TRBD1 or TRBD2 (6 bases each). The DNA of the CDR3 is TGTGCCAGCAGCCAAGATTATGGGGGGCGCCACTACGAGCAGTACTTC. Translating it yields CASSQDYGGRHYEQYF.